Following are 5 T cell receptor beta chains from one sample sequenced in a study of T cells in Graves' hyperthyroidism and ophthalmopathy. Researchers took RNA transcripts and amplified the TCR beta CDR3 regions from them. A set of HTBI primers served as the primers for a first-round RT-PCR of the TCR CDR3. Via MiXCR, TCRdb re-called the multiplex PCR reads, giving one row per CDR3 protein. The sample lists about half a million distinct CDR3 sequences; less than 25% were seen once. The sample comprised blood. The source of these receptors is a woman aged 70-85 years with Graves' ophthalmopathy.

V usage is TRBV6-2 or TRBV6-3 and J usage is TRBJ2-1; D is unresolved. From germline, CDR1 is MNHEY and CDR2 SVGEGT. V lost 2 bases and J 8 bases, leaving 19 bases between the germline ends. The CDR3 is made up of 16 amino acids. The CDR3 loop is CASSYPPRLPADEQFF. The DNA for the CDR3 is TGTGCCAGCAGTTACCCCCCCCGTCTCCCTGCGGATGAGCAGTTCTTC.

This clonotype was detected many times. V and J are TRBV20-1 and TRBJ2-7, with 8 positions matching TRBD1. V lost 6 bases and J lost 0; bases outside the gene matches: 4. In germline, CDR1 is DFQATT, CDR2 SNEGSKA (reference sequence). The CDR3 sequence is 13 residues long. CDR3 loop: CSAPGQASYEQYF. In DNA, the CDR3 is TGCAGTGCACCGGGACAGGCCTCCTACGAGCAGTACTTC.

This clonotype came up many times. The rearrangement links TRBV5-1 to TRBJ2-3; D may be TRBD2 (7 bases). Germline assignment: CDR1 SGHRS and CDR2 YFSETQ. The CDR3 runs 15 residues. The ends were cut back, 0 bases at V and 2 bases at J, with 10 bases in the middle. The CDR3 DNA reads as TGCGCCAGCAGCTTGGACAGGGACTACACAGATACGCAGTATTTT. Translation gives CASSLDRDYTDTQYF.

This clonotype occurred many times. The chain employs TRBV12-3 or TRBV12-4 and TRBJ2-5; 11 positions match TRBD2. With 1 base clipped from V and 1 base from J, the junction kept 5 bases outside the gene matches. The CDR3 is made up of 17 amino acids. Here the CDR3 reads CASSLDPLAGGQETQYF. In DNA form, the CDR3 reads TGTGCCAGCAGTTTAGACCCGCTAGCGGGAGGCCAAGAGACCCAGTACTTC.

The chain employs TRBV13 and TRBJ2-7; no firm D call. Germline assignment: CDR1 PRHDT and CDR2 FYEKMQ (reference sequence). There are 15 residues in the CDR3. V shed 3 bases and J shed 2 bases, with 14 bases lying between them. The CDR3 DNA reads as TGTGCCAGCAGCTTTAGACGCAAGGAGACCTACGAGCAGTACTTC. This sequence encodes CASSFRRKETYEQYF.